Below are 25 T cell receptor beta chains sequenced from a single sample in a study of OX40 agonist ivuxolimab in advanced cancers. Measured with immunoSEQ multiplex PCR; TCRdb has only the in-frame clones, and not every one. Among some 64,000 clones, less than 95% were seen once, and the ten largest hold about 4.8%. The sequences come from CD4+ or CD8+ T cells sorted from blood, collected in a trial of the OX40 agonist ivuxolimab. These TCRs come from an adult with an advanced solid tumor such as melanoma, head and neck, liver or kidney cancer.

The CDR3 sequence: CASTPRATYEQYF. CDR3 coding DNA: TGTGCCAGCACCCCCAGAGCCACCTACGAGCAGTACTTC. This sequence joins TRBV7-9 and TRBJ2-7; D is ambiguous. The germline CDR1 and CDR2 sequences are SEHNR and FQNEAQ (reference sequence). The ends were cut back, 7 bases at V and 2 bases at J, with 12 bases in the middle. This CDR3 region has 13 residues.

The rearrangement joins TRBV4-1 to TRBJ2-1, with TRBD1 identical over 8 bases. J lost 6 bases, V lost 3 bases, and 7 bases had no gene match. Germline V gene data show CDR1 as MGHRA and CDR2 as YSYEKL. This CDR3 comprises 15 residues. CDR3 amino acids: CASSQGGQALNEQFF. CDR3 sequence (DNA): TGCGCCAGCAGCCAGGGGGGACAGGCCCTCAATGAGCAGTTCTTC.

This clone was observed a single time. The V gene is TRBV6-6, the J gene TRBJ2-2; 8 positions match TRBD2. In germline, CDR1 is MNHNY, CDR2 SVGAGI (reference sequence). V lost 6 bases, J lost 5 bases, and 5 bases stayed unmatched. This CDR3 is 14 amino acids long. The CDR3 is CASSGTRRTGELFF. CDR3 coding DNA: TGTGCCAGCAGCGGGACTAGACGGACCGGGGAGCTGTTTTTT.

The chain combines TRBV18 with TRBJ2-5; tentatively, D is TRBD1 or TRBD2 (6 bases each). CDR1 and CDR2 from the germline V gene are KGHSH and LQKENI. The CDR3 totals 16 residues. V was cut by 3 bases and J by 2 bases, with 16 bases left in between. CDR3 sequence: CASSPQRRRGQETQYF. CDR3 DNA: TGTGCCAGCTCACCTCAACGGAGGAGGGGGCAAGAGACCCAGTACTTC.

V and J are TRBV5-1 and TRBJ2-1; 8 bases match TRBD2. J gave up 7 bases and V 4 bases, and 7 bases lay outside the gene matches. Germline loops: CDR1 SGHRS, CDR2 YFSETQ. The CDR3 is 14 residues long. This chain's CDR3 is CASSVSGNRNEQFF. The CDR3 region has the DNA TGCGCCAGCAGCGTTAGCGGGAACAGAAATGAGCAGTTCTTC.

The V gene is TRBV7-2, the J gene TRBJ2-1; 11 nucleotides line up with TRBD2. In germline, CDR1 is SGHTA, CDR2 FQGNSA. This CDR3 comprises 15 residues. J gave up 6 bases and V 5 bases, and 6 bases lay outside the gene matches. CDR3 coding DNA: TGTGCCAGCAGCATTCTAGCGGGAGGTCTCAATGAGCAGTTCTTC. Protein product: CASSILAGGLNEQFF.

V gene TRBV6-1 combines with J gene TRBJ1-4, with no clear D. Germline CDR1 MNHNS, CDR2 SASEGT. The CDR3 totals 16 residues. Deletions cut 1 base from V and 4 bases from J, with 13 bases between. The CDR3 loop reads CASSEGRVRDNEKLFF. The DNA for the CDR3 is TGTGCCAGCAGTGAAGGGAGGGTTCGGGATAATGAAAAACTGTTTTTT.

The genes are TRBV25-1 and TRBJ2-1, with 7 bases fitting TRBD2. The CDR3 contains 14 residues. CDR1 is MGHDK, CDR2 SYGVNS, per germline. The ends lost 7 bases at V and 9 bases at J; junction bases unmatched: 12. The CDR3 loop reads CASTGRAGAREQFF. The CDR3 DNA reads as TGTGCCAGCACGGGTAGGGCGGGAGCACGTGAGCAGTTCTTC.

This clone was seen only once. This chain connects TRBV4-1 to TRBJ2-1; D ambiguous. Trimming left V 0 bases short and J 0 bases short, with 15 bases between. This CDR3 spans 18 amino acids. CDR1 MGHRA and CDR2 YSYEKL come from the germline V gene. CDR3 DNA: TGCGCCAGCAGCCAAGATGGGTCGTTAATGGCCTCCTACAATGAGCAGTTCTTC. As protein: CASSQDGSLMASYNEQFF.

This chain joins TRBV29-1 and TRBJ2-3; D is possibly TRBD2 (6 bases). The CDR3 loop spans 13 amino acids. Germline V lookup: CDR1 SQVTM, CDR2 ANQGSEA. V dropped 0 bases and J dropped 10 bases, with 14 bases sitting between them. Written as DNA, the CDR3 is TGCAGCGTTGAAGATCTTGGGGGGTCGGCGCAGTATTTT. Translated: CSVEDLGGSAQYF.

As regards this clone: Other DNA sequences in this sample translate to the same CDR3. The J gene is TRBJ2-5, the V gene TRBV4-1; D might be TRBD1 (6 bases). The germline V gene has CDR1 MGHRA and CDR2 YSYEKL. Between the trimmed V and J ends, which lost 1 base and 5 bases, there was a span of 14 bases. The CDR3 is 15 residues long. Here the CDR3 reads CASSQVPTGQETQYF. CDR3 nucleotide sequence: TGCGCCAGCAGCCAAGTTCCGACAGGCCAGGAGACCCAGTACTTC.

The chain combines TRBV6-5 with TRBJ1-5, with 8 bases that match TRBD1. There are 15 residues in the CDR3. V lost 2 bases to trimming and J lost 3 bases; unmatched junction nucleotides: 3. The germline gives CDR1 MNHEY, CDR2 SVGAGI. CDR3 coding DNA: TGTGCCAGCAGTTACGGACAGGGTTTCAATCAGCCCCAGCATTTT. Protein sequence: CASSYGQGFNQPQHF.

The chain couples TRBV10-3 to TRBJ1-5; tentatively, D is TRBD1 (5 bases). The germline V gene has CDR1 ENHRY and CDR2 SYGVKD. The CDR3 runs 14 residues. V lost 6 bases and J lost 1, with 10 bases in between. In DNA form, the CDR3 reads TGTGCCATCAGCGGGGGAACGAGCAATCAGCCCCAGCATTTT. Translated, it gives CAISGGTSNQPQHF.

The CDR3: CASYLAARFGEQFF. For the CDR3, the DNA is TGTGCCAGCTATTTAGCAGCCAGGTTTGGGGAGCAGTTCTTC. This rearrangement joins TRBV7-8 to TRBJ2-1; D is unresolved. The CDR3 consists of 14 residues. V shed 8 bases and J shed 10 bases, with 21 bases lying between them. Germline loops: CDR1 SGHVS, CDR2 FQNEAQ. The variable domain in full, completed from reference TRBV7-8 and TRBJ2-1, reads GAGVSQSPRYKVAKRGQDVALRCDPISGHVSLFWYQQALGQGPEFLTYFQNEAQLDKSGLPSDRFFAERPEGSVSTLKIQRTQQEDSAVYLCASYLAARFGEQFFGPGTRLTVL.

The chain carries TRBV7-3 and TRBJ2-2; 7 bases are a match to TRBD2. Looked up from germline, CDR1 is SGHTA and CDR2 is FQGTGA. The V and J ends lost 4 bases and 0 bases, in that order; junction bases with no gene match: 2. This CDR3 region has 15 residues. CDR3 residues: CASSSGLTNTGELFF. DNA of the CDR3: TGTGCCAGCAGCTCGGGACTAACGAACACCGGGGAGCTGTTTTTT.

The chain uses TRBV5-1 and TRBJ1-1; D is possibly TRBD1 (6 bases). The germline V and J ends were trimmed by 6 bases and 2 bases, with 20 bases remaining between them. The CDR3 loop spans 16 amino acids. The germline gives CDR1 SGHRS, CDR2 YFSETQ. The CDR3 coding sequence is TGCGCCAGCAAAGTCGCCGGGGGGCCGGGCAACACTGAAGCTTTCTTT. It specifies CASKVAGGPGNTEAFF.

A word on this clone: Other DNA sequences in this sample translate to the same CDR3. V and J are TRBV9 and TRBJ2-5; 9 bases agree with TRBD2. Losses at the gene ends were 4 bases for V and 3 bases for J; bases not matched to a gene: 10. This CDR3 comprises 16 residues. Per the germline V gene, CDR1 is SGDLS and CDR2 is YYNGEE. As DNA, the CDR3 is TGTGCCAGCAGCATAGGATTAGCGGGAGTGGAAGAGACCCAGTACTTC. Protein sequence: CASSIGLAGVEETQYF.

The CDR3 region has the DNA TGTGCCAGCAGCGCCCGACCGACAAGTGAAAAACTGTTTTTT. It codes for CASSARPTSEKLFF. This chain joins TRBV9 and TRBJ1-4; D is uncertain. This CDR3 is 14 amino acids long. CDR1 is SGDLS and CDR2 is YYNGEE in the germline V gene. Between the trimmed V and J ends, which lost 3 bases and 7 bases, there was a span of 13 bases.

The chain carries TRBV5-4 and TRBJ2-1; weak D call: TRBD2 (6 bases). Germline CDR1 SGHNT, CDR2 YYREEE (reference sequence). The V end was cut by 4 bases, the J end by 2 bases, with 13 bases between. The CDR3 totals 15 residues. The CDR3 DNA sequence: TGTGCCAGCAGCGGCCGGGACTCCCCCTACAATGAGCAGTTCTTC. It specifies CASSGRDSPYNEQFF.

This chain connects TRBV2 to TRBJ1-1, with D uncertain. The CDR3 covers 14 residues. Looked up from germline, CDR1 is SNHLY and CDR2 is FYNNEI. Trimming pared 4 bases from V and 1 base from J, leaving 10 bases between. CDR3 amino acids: CASSVSSTNTEAFF. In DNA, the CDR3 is TGTGCCAGCAGTGTTAGCAGTACGAACACTGAAGCTTTCTTT. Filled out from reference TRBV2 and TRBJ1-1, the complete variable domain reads EPEVTQTPSHQVTQMGQEVILRCVPISNHLYFYWYRQILGQKVEFLVSFYNNEISEKSEIFDDQFSVERPDGSNFTLKIRSTKLEDSAMYFCASSVSSTNTEAFFGQGTRLTVV.

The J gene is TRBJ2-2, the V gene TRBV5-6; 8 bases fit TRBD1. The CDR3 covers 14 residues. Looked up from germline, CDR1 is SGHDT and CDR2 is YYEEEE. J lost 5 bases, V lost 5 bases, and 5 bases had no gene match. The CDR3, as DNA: TGTGCCAGCAGTCGGGACAGGAGAACCGGGGAGCTGTTTTTT. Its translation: CASSRDRRTGELFF. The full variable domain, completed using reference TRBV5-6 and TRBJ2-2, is DAGVTQSPTHLIKTRGQQVTLRCSPKSGHDTVSWYQQALGQGPQFIFQYYEEEERQRGNFPDRFSGHQFPNYSSELNVNALLLGDSALYLCASSRDRRTGELFFGEGSRLTVL.

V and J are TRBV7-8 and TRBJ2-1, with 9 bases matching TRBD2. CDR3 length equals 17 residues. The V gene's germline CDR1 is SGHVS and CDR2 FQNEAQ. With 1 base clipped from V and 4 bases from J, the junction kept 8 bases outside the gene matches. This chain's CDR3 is CASSLGPLTSGYNEQFF. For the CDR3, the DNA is TGTGCCAGCAGCTTAGGGCCCCTAACTAGCGGGTACAATGAGCAGTTCTTC.

The CDR3 DNA reads as TGTGCCAGCAGCGTGGAGCCTAAAGGGGAGACCCAGTACTTC. It is translated as CASSVEPKGETQYF. This sequence joins TRBV9 and TRBJ2-5; D is ambiguous. Germline CDR1 and CDR2: SGDLS and YYNGEE. The CDR3 runs 14 residues. The V gene lost 2 bases and the J gene lost 5 bases, with 13 bases spanning the gap. Full variable domain (rest looked up from reference TRBV9 and TRBJ2-5): DSGVTQTPKHLITATGQRVTLRCSPRSGDLSVYWYQQSLDQGLQFLIQYYNGEERAKGNILERFSAQQFPDLHSELNLSSLELGDSALYFCASSVEPKGETQYFGPGTRLLVL.

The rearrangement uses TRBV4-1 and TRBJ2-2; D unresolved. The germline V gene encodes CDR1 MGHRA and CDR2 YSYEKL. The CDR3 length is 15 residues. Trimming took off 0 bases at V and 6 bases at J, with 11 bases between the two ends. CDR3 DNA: TGCGCCAGCAGCCAAGATACCCCAGTACCCGGGGAGCTGTTTTTT. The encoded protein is CASSQDTPVPGELFF.

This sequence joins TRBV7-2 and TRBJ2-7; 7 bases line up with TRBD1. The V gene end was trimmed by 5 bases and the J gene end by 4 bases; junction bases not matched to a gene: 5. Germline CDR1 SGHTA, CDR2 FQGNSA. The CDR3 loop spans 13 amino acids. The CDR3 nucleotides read TGTGCCAGCAGCACGGGACAGCAGTACGAGCAGTACTTC. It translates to CASSTGQQYEQYF.